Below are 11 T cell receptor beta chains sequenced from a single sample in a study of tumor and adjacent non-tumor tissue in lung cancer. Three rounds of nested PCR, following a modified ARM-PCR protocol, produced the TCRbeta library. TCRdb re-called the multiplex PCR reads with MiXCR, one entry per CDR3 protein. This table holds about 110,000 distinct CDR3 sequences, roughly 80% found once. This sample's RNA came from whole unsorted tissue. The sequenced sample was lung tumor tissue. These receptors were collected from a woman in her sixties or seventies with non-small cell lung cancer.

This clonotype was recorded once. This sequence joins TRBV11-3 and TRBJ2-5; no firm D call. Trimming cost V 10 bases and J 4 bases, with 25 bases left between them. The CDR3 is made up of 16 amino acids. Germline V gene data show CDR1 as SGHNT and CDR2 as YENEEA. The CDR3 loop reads CANNLDLGTIGETQYF. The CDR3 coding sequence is TGTGCCAACAACTTAGACCTGGGTACAATAGGAGAGACCCAGTACTTC.

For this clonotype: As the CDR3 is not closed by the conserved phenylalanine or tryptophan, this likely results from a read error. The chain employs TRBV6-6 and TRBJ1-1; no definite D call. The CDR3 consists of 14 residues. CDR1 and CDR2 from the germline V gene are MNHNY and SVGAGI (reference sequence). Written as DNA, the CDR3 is TGTACCAGCAGTATACTTTTGGGTGGGACTGAAGCTTTCTGT. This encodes CTSSILLGGTEAFC.

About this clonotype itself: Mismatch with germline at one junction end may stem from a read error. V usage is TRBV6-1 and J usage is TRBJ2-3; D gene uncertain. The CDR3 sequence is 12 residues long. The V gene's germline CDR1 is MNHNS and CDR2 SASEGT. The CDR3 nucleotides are TGTGCCAACAGTGCGACCTCAGATAGGCAGTATTTT. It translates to CANSATSDRQYF.

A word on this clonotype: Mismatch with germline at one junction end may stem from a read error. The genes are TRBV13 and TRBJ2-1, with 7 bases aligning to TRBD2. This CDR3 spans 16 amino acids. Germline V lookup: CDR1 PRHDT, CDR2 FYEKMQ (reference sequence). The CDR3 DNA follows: TGTGTCAGCAGCCCCCGTGGCGGGAGAGGTATGAATGAGCAGTTCTTC. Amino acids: CVSSPRGGRGMNEQFF.

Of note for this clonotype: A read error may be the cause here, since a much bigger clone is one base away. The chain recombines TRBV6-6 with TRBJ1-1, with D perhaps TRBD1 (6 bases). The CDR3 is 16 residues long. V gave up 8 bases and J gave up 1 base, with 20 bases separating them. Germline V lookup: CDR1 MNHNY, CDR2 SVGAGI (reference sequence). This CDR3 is CASSMGGGWGNTEAFF. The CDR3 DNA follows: TGTGCCAGCTCCATGGGAGGGGGATGGGGGAACACTGAAGCTTTCTTT.

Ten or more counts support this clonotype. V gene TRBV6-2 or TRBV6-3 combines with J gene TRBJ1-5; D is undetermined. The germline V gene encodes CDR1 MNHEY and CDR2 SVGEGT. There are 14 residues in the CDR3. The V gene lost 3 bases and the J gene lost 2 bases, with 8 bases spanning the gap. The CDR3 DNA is TGTGCCAGCAGTTATGAAACAGGCAATCAGCCCCAGCATTTT. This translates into CASSYETGNQPQHF.

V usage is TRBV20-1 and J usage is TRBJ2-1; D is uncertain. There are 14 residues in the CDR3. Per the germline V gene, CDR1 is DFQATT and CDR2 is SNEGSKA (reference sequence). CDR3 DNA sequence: TGCAGCGCTTACCGTCGAAGGACCTCCAATGAGCAGTTCTTC. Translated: CSAYRRRTSNEQFF.

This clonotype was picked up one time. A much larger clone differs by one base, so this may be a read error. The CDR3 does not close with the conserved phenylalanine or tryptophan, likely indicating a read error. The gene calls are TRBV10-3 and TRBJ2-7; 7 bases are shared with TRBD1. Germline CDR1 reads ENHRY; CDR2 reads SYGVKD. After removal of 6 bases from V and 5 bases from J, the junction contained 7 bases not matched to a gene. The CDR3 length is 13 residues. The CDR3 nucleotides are TGTGCCATCAGCAACAGGGGAGAGAACGAGCAGTACCTC. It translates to CAISNRGENEQYL.

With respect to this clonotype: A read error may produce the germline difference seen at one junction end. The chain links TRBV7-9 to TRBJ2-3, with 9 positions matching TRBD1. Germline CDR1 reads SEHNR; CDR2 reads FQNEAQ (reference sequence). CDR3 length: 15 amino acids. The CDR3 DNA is TGTACCAGCAGCTTAGGGGACAGGGCCACAGATACGCAGTATTTT. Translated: CTSSLGDRATDTQYF.

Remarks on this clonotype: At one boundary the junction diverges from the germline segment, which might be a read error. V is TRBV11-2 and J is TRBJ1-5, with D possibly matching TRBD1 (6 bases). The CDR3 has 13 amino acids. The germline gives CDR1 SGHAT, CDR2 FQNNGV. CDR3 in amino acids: CASSRDMDQPQHF. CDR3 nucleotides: TGTGCCAGCTCCCGGGACATGGATCAACCCCAACATTTT.

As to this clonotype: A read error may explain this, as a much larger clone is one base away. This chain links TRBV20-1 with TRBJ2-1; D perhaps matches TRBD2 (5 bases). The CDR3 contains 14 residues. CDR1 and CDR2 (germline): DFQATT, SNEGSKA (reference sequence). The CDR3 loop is CSAISSSSNNEQFF. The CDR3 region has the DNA TGCAGTGCTATATCTTCTAGCTCCAACAATGAGCAGTTCTTC.